Following are 9 T cell receptor beta chains from one sample sequenced in a study of cytomegalovirus exposure and HLA in healthy donors. The study ran its PCR with 60 Vbeta and 13 Jbeta primers. Method: immunoSEQ multiplex PCR; TCRdb's copy keeps in-frame clones and lacks some. The sample carries around 190,000 clones, approximately 86% recorded once. The sequenced sample was PBMCs. The receptors come from a woman in her twenties or thirties in good health and CMV-seronegative.

This clone was seen just once. The chain joins TRBV2 to TRBJ1-5; the match to TRBD1 covers 10 bases. The ends lost 4 bases at V and 9 bases at J; junction bases unmatched: 6. Germline CDR1 is SNHLY and CDR2 is FYNNEI. The CDR3 has 14 amino acids. CDR3 DNA sequence: TGTGCCAGCAGTGCTGGGACAGGGGAGTTGCCCCAGCATTTT. This codes for CASSAGTGELPQHF.

The gene calls are TRBV6-1 and TRBJ2-6; D gene uncertain. The CDR3 sequence is 16 residues long. CDR1 is MNHNS and CDR2 is SASEGT in the germline V gene. V gave up 4 bases and J gave up 0 bases, with 10 bases separating them. The CDR3 region is CASSAIQSSGANVLTF. The CDR3, as DNA: TGTGCCAGCAGTGCGATACAGAGCTCTGGGGCCAACGTCCTGACTTTC.

The CDR3 DNA sequence: TGTGCCAGCAGCGGGTCTAGCGGGATTGTTGAGCAGTTCTTC. It encodes CASSGSSGIVEQFF. V gene TRBV9 combines with J gene TRBJ2-1; 9 nucleotides line up with TRBD2. Germline lookup yields CDR1 SGDLS and CDR2 YYNGEE. This CDR3 has 14 residues. The V segment lost 3 bases and the J segment 9 bases; nucleotides outside the gene matches: 7.

J is TRBJ2-1 and V is TRBV5-4, with 9 bases fitting TRBD1. V gave up 4 bases and J gave up 4 bases; unmatched junction bases: 6. There are 15 residues in the CDR3. Germline V CDR1 and CDR2: SGHNT, YYREEE (reference sequence). The CDR3 DNA reads TGTGCCAGCAGCACCAGACAGGGGGAGTACAATGAGCAGTTCTTC. Its translation is CASSTRQGEYNEQFF. The full variable domain, in which reference TRBV5-4 and TRBJ2-1 provide the parts outside the CDR3, is ETGVTQSPTHLIKTRGQQVTLRCSSQSGHNTVSWYQQALGQGPQFIFQYYREEENGRGNFPPRFSGLQFPNYSSELNVNALELDDSALYLCASSTRQGEYNEQFFGPGTRLTVL.

The chain links TRBV7-9 to TRBJ1-2; D is unresolved. Germline CDR1 and CDR2: SEHNR and FQNEAQ (reference sequence). The CDR3 totals 11 residues. Trimming cost V 4 bases and J 5 bases, with 5 bases left between them. Here the CDR3 DNA reads TGTGCCAGCAGCTCAAAATATGGCTACACCTTC. This translates into CASSSKYGYTF.

This chain links TRBV27 with TRBJ2-7; no firm D call. V gave up 3 bases and J gave up 6 bases, with 15 bases separating them. This CDR3 is built from 14 residues. From germline, CDR1 is MNHEY and CDR2 SMNVEV (reference sequence). The CDR3 bases are TGTGCCAGCAGTTTTTCGACACCTCCCAGCGAGCAGTACTTC. It codes for CASSFSTPPSEQYF.

The table lists this clone with a few counts. The rearrangement links TRBV30 to TRBJ1-2; 7 bases match TRBD1. This CDR3 region has 12 residues. From germline, CDR1 is GTSNPN and CDR2 SVGIG (reference sequence). The junction had 5 bases not matched to a gene; V was cut back by 3 bases and J by 7 bases. The CDR3, as DNA: TGTGCCTGGAGGGACGACAGGGCTGGCTACACCTTC. Its translation: CAWRDDRAGYTF.

The genes are TRBV19 and TRBJ2-5; perhaps TRBD1 as D (5 bases). Germline assignment: CDR1 LNHDA and CDR2 SQIVND (reference sequence). The CDR3 runs 14 residues. Trimming shortened V by 1 base and J by 2 bases, and 8 bases separated the two germline ends. For the CDR3, the DNA is TGTGCCAGTAGTATAGGGGGCAGTCAAGAGACCCAGTACTTC. This translates into CASSIGGSQETQYF.

J is TRBJ2-1 and V is TRBV5-4, with TRBD2 matching 7 bases. J gave up 7 bases and V 0 bases, and 7 bases lay outside the gene matches. The CDR3 is 15 amino acids. Germline CDR1 and CDR2: SGHNT and YYREEE (reference sequence). CDR3 loop: CASSLEVAGANEQFF. The DNA of the CDR3 is TGTGCCAGCAGCTTGGAGGTAGCGGGTGCGAATGAGCAGTTCTTC.